This T cell receptor (beta chain) was obtained from a study of T cell responses to AZD1222 COVID-19 vaccine. Study context: It was second doses at about 4 or about 12 weeks that were pooled.

Produced via immunoSEQ multiplex PCR; TCRdb's table is partial and in-frame only. The sample consists of fewer than 120,000 clones, roughly 90% of them appearing once. Remarks on this clone: The antigen is not known.

General study results and limits: Dominant CD4 TCR responses targeted spike regions 160-218 and 743-854.

Sample: peripheral blood, taken on day 0 of AZD1222 vaccination. The TCR comes from an adult in good health.

The CDR3 is CASSLYAGESGEQYF. The CDR3, as DNA: TGTGCCAGCAGCTTGTATGCGGGAGAGTCTGGAGAGCAGTACTTC. The gene calls are TRBV5-4 and TRBJ2-7, with 7 bases fitting TRBD2. Germline assignment: CDR1 SGHNT and CDR2 YYREEE (reference sequence). The CDR3 totals 15 residues. Trimming cost V 1 base and J 7 bases; bases outside gene matches: 11.